Below, 30 T cell receptor beta chains from the same sample are listed, as sequenced in a study of cytomegalovirus exposure and HLA in healthy donors. The table came from immunoSEQ multiplex PCR; TCRdb's copy has only in-frame clones and leaves some out. Among 71,000 or so clones listed, about 94% were seen once. Sequencing was done on a sample of PBMCs. The receptors derive from a woman under 30 in good health and CMV-seronegative.

This chain joins TRBV19 and TRBJ2-1; 10 positions agree with TRBD1. V shed 10 bases, J shed 4 bases, and the junction held 7 bases outside the gene matches. The V gene's germline CDR1 is LNHDA and CDR2 SQIVND (reference sequence). CDR3 size: 14 residues. CDR3: CATVPGQGYNEQFF. The CDR3 region has the DNA TGTGCCACCGTACCGGGACAGGGGTACAATGAGCAGTTCTTC. Based on the CDR3 plus reference TRBV19 and TRBJ2-1, the full variable domain is DGGITQSPKYLFRKEGQNVTLSCEQNLNHDAMYWYRQDPGQGLRLIYYSQIVNDFQKGDIAEGYSVSREKKESFPLTVTSAQKNPTAFYLCATVPGQGYNEQFFGPGTRLTVL.

A word on this clone: One junction end disagrees with the germline gene, perhaps due to a read error. The genes are TRBV27 and TRBJ2-2; 7 nucleotides align to TRBD2. This CDR3 contains 14 residues. CDR1 MNHEY and CDR2 SMNVEV come from the germline V gene (reference sequence). The CDR3 region has the DNA TGTGCCAGTAGTTGGGGGGGTGGCACCGGGGAGCTGTTTTTT. As protein: CASSWGGGTGELFF.

V usage is TRBV28 and J usage is TRBJ2-7; 8 bases agree with TRBD2. Germline lookup yields CDR1 MDHEN and CDR2 SYDVKM. The J segment lost 4 bases and the V segment lost 8 bases, leaving 7 bases of the junction unmatched. This CDR3 contains 13 residues. The CDR3 reads CASSLIAGYEQYF. CDR3 bases: TGTGCCAGCTCGCTAATAGCGGGATACGAGCAGTACTTC.

CDR3 nucleotide sequence: TGTGCCAGCAGTCCCGGGGTAGCGGGGGTCCAAGAGACCCAGTACTTC. Its translation: CASSPGVAGVQETQYF. V usage is TRBV11-2 and J usage is TRBJ2-5, with 9 bases lining up with TRBD2. The CDR3 consists of 16 residues. With 6 bases clipped from V and 1 base from J, the junction kept 9 bases outside the gene matches. Germline loops: CDR1 SGHAT, CDR2 FQNNGV.

The V and J genes are TRBV5-1 and TRBJ2-6; D remains unclear. V gave up 2 bases and J gave up 4 bases, with 10 bases separating them. CDR1 is SGHRS, CDR2 YFSETQ, per germline. The CDR3 consists of 15 residues. CDR3 nucleotide sequence: TGCGCCAGCAGCTTCCGACTGAGAGGGGCCAACGTCCTGACTTTC. Residues: CASSFRLRGANVLTF.

The V call is TRBV28, the J call TRBJ1-1; 8 bases agree with TRBD1. Unmatched junction bases numbered 9, after V lost 6 bases and J lost 3 bases. This CDR3 comprises 15 residues. Germline lookup yields CDR1 MDHEN and CDR2 SYDVKM. The CDR3 loop is CASSPRTGWDTEAFF. The CDR3 coding sequence is TGTGCCAGCAGCCCTAGGACAGGGTGGGACACTGAAGCTTTCTTT.

This clone appeared once. This chain joins TRBV7-3 and TRBJ2-3, with a tentative D call TRBD1 (6 bases). The CDR3 has 15 residues. CDR1 is SGHTA, CDR2 FQGTGA, per germline. V lost 1 base and J lost 3, with 11 bases in between. The CDR3 DNA sequence: TGTGCCAGCAGCTTAAGAACAGGGTCGACAGATACGCAGTATTTT. Protein product: CASSLRTGSTDTQYF.

This chain links TRBV30 with TRBJ2-3; 12 positions match TRBD1. The CDR3 consists of 15 residues. CDR1 and CDR2 from the germline V gene are GTSNPN and SVGIG (reference sequence). J gave up 6 bases and V 5 bases, and 9 bases lay outside the gene matches. CDR3 DNA: TGTGCCTGGGACCCGGGACAGGGGGCGCCGGATACGCAGTATTTT. Residues: CAWDPGQGAPDTQYF.

This sequence joins TRBV28 and TRBJ2-7; 8 nucleotides align to TRBD1. V shed 6 bases and J 3 bases; nucleotides not matched to a gene: 13. The CDR3 totals 16 residues. Looked up from germline, CDR1 is MDHEN and CDR2 is SYDVKM. This chain's CDR3 is CASSLFPGTGHYEQYF. The CDR3 DNA is TGTGCCAGCAGCCTTTTCCCCGGGACAGGACACTACGAGCAGTACTTC.

The chain has TRBV4-1 and TRBJ2-7; D might be TRBD2 (5 bases). The CDR3 sequence is 13 residues long. Germline V gives CDR1 MGHRA, CDR2 YSYEKL. The V end was cut by 1 base, the J end by 3 bases, with 7 bases between. As DNA, the CDR3 is TGCGCCAGCAGCCAAGCAGGACTCTACGAGCAGTACTTC. Its protein is CASSQAGLYEQYF.

The rearrangement links TRBV5-6 to TRBJ1-4; the match to TRBD1 covers 8 bases. This CDR3 region has 15 residues. Germline values: CDR1 SGHDT, CDR2 YYEEEE. The J segment lost 8 bases and the V segment lost 0 bases, leaving 6 bases of the junction unmatched. This chain's CDR3 is CASSLGAGGWEKLFF. In DNA form, the CDR3 reads TGTGCCAGCAGCTTGGGGGCAGGGGGCTGGGAAAAACTGTTTTTT.

The table lists this clone with a count of one. The chain carries TRBV2 and TRBJ2-7, with TRBD1 identical over 9 bases. With 6 bases clipped from V and 5 bases from J, the junction kept 5 bases outside the gene matches. Germline V gene lookup returns CDR1 SNHLY and CDR2 FYNNEI. The CDR3 runs 13 residues. CDR3 in DNA: TGTGCCAGCAGGACGGACAGGGGAGACGAGCAGTACTTC. Its translation: CASRTDRGDEQYF.

The J gene is TRBJ2-7, the V gene TRBV29-1; D uncertain. CDR1 SQVTM and CDR2 ANQGSEA come from the germline V gene. Trimming stripped 3 bases from V and 5 bases from J, with 11 bases between. The CDR3 spans 12 residues. CDR3 loop: CSVEILPNEQYF. The DNA of the CDR3 is TGCAGCGTTGAGATCTTACCTAACGAGCAGTACTTC.

The V call is TRBV9, the J call TRBJ2-5; TRBD2 agrees at 8 bases. CDR1 is SGDLS, CDR2 YYNGEE, per germline. The CDR3 is 14 amino acids. J was trimmed by 1 base and V by 3 bases; bases with no gene match: 2. The CDR3 region is CASSGSGSQETQYF. CDR3 nucleotides: TGTGCCAGCAGCGGGAGCGGGAGCCAAGAGACCCAGTACTTC.

The chain links TRBV27 to TRBJ1-2; D not certain. Looked up from germline, CDR1 is MNHEY and CDR2 is SMNVEV (reference sequence). V lost 0 bases and J 5 bases, leaving 13 bases between the germline ends. The CDR3 extends over 15 amino acids. CDR3 loop: CASSLSGYRRYGYTF. CDR3 nucleotide sequence: TGTGCCAGCAGTTTATCCGGGTATCGGCGGTATGGCTACACCTTC.

This clone was picked up one time. The chain is built from TRBV5-5 and TRBJ1-2; D is perhaps TRBD1 (5 bases). Per the germline V gene, CDR1 is SGHKS and CDR2 is YYEKEE (reference sequence). The CDR3 covers 15 residues. V dropped 0 bases and J dropped 3 bases, with 12 bases sitting between them. The CDR3 sequence: CASSLGSRADYGYTF. The CDR3 bases are TGTGCCAGCAGCTTGGGGTCCAGGGCGGACTATGGCTACACCTTC.

The J gene is TRBJ2-1, the V gene TRBV7-9; 8 nucleotides agree with TRBD1. The trim removed 3 bases at V and 3 bases at J, leaving 4 bases unmatched. This CDR3 has 15 amino acids. The germline gives CDR1 SEHNR, CDR2 FQNEAQ (reference sequence). The CDR3 spells CASSLGTGHYNEQFF. CDR3 DNA: TGTGCCAGCAGCTTGGGGACAGGACACTACAATGAGCAGTTCTTC.

This chain joins TRBV28 and TRBJ2-7; TRBD1 is a possible D gene (5 bases). Trimming took off 1 base at V and 2 bases at J, with 15 bases between the two ends. The CDR3 has 16 residues. Germline CDR1 MDHEN, CDR2 SYDVKM. CDR3 sequence reads: CASSLSWVQGTYEQYF. CDR3 nucleotides: TGTGCCAGCAGTTTATCATGGGTCCAGGGAACCTACGAGCAGTACTTC. Combining the CDR3 with reference TRBV28 and TRBJ2-7 gives the whole variable domain DVKVTQSSRYLVKRTGEKVFLECVQDMDHENMFWYRQDPGLGLRLIYFSYDVKMKEKGDIPEGYSVSREKKERFSLILESASTNQTSMYLCASSLSWVQGTYEQYFGPGTRLTVT.

This chain connects TRBV28 to TRBJ1-5; D remains unclear. Trimming pared 3 bases from V and 1 base from J, leaving 10 bases between. Germline CDR1 and CDR2: MDHEN and SYDVKM. There are 15 residues in the CDR3. CDR3 sequence: CASSFLAGSNQPQHF. Here the CDR3 DNA reads TGTGCCAGCAGTTTCTTGGCGGGGAGCAATCAGCCCCAGCATTTT.

This chain uses TRBV29-1 with TRBJ2-3; D gene uncertain. V dropped 2 bases and J dropped 6 bases, with 6 bases sitting between them. The CDR3 runs 11 residues. Germline CDR1 is SQVTM and CDR2 is ANQGSEA. This CDR3 is CSVESLDTQYF. Written as DNA, the CDR3 is TGCAGCGTTGAATCTTTGGATACGCAGTATTTT.

The chain combines TRBV27 with TRBJ2-7, with D possibly matching TRBD2 (5 bases). Germline V gives CDR1 MNHEY, CDR2 SMNVEV (reference sequence). The CDR3 totals 16 residues. The ends were cut back, 3 bases at V and 2 bases at J, with 17 bases in the middle. The CDR3: CASSLKRLADPYEQYF. CDR3 DNA sequence: TGTGCCAGCAGTTTGAAACGGCTAGCCGACCCCTACGAGCAGTACTTC.

The rearrangement uses TRBV30 and TRBJ2-5, with D possibly matching TRBD1 (5 bases). The CDR3 length is 11 residues. Germline V lookup: CDR1 GTSNPN, CDR2 SVGIG (reference sequence). V lost 7 bases to trimming and J lost 5 bases, with 11 bases between them. In nucleotides, the CDR3 is TGTGCCTTCAGGGTAAGGGAGACCCAGTACTTC. It yields the protein CAFRVRETQYF.

Only one count was recorded for this clone. V is TRBV7-2 and J is TRBJ1-6; D unresolved. Germline V gene lookup returns CDR1 SGHTA and CDR2 FQGNSA. This CDR3 is built from 16 residues. V shed 0 bases and J shed 4 bases, with 10 bases lying between them. CDR3 coding DNA: TGTGCCAGCAGCTTAGCGGAGGCTGAATATAATTCACCCCTCCACTTT. Translation gives CASSLAEAEYNSPLHF.

The V gene is TRBV7-2, the J gene TRBJ2-5, with TRBD2 matching 11 bases. The V and J ends lost 2 bases and 7 bases, in that order; junction bases with no gene match: 6. Germline-derived CDR1 and CDR2 are SGHTA and FQGNSA. This CDR3 is 15 amino acids long. For the CDR3, the DNA is TGTGCCAGCAGCTTAACTAGCGGGGGCCCAGGGACCCAGTACTTC. It encodes CASSLTSGGPGTQYF.

This clone was seen a single time. The rearrangement links TRBV10-3 to TRBJ2-1, with a possible D match to TRBD2 (7 bases). CDR1 and CDR2 (germline): ENHRY, SYGVKD. The CDR3 extends over 16 amino acids. V was clipped by 0 bases and J by 5 bases, with 14 bases between them. CDR3 nucleotide sequence: TGTGCCATCAGTGAGTCCCCGGGGGGCTGGGACAATGAGCAGTTCTTC. It specifies CAISESPGGWDNEQFF.

This chain joins TRBV12-5 and TRBJ1-5, with 7 bases fitting TRBD1. Looked up from germline, CDR1 is LGHNT and CDR2 is FRNRAP. This CDR3 contains 17 residues. V lost 1 base to trimming and J lost 2 bases; unmatched junction nucleotides: 8. CDR3 nucleotide sequence: TGTGCTAGTGGTTTGGACACCGACAGGGCGGGCAATCAGCCCCAGCATTTT. This encodes CASGLDTDRAGNQPQHF.

V and J are TRBV7-8 and TRBJ2-7; 10 nucleotides align to TRBD1. The CDR3 length is 15 residues. CDR1 and CDR2 (germline): SGHVS, FQNEAQ. The V and J ends lost 3 bases and 4 bases, in that order; junction bases with no gene match: 6. The CDR3 is CASSFQDRGIYEQYF. CDR3 DNA: TGTGCCAGCAGCTTCCAGGACAGGGGGATTTACGAGCAGTACTTC.

V usage is TRBV6-5 and J usage is TRBJ2-5; 9 bases are a match to TRBD1. This CDR3 contains 14 residues. CDR1 is MNHEY, CDR2 SVGAGI, per germline. J was trimmed by 4 bases and V by 6 bases; bases with no gene match: 6. The CDR3 loop is CASRMGQGLETQYF. The CDR3 DNA is TGTGCCAGCAGAATGGGACAGGGACTAGAGACCCAGTACTTC.

The genes are TRBV5-1 and TRBJ2-5; maybe TRBD2 (6 bases). The CDR3 runs to 15 residues. Germline values: CDR1 SGHRS, CDR2 YFSETQ. V was cut by 3 bases and J by 3 bases, with 15 bases left in between. Written as DNA, the CDR3 is TGCGCCAGCAGCTGGACCCTAGGAGGGGAAGAGACCCAGTACTTC. Translated, it gives CASSWTLGGEETQYF.

The gene calls are TRBV9 and TRBJ2-1; TRBD2 matches at 12 bases. From germline, CDR1 is SGDLS and CDR2 YYNGEE. The V and J ends lost 7 bases and 6 bases, in that order; junction bases with no gene match: 5. The CDR3 has 14 residues. CDR3: CASATSGGPNEQFF. For the CDR3, the DNA is TGTGCCAGCGCAACTAGCGGGGGGCCCAATGAGCAGTTCTTC.